The clone carrying this T cell receptor beta chain was seen more than once but under ten times. TCRdb re-derived calls from the reads in MiXCR, one entry per CDR3 protein. The sample includes hundreds of thousands of distinct CDR3 sequences, 9.5% of them seen just once. The entry originates in a study of T cell repertoires in cytomegalovirus infection. This CDR3 has 16 amino acids. Unmatched junction bases numbered 12, after V lost 5 bases and J lost 6 bases. The sequenced sample was PBMCs. This sequence joins TRBV12-3 or TRBV12-4 and TRBJ1-1; 10 bases line up with TRBD1. The TCR comes from a human donor in good health (CMV status not recorded). Some clones in this sample may be carry-over from other donors' samples. The CDR3 DNA follows: TGTGCCAGCAGTACGGGAAGACAGGGGGCTCGTTCTGAAGCTTTCTTT. Its translation: CASSTGRQGARSEAFF.